This T cell receptor beta chain was recovered during a study of technical replicates of blood from a few donors. This clone has just one count. Clones were read by immunoSEQ multiplex PCR, and TCRdb kept only the in-frame ones, dropping some. The table has tens of thousands of clones, around 94% seen once. V lost 1 base, J lost 1 base, and 10 bases lay in between. The germline CDR1 and CDR2 sequences are MGHRA and YSYEKL. This CDR3 region has 15 residues. The receptor comes from a human donor in good health. The chain joins TRBV4-1 to TRBJ1-2, with a weak D call TRBD1 (5 bases). The sample was T cells isolated from PBMCs. The CDR3 region has the DNA TGCGCCAGCAGCCAAGGACCGGGACTTAACTATGGCTACACCTTC. It specifies CASSQGPGLNYGYTF.